This T cell receptor beta chain derives from a study of cytomegalovirus exposure and HLA in healthy donors. The CDR3 extends over 11 amino acids. From germline, CDR1 is MNHEY and CDR2 SVGAGI. V was clipped by 4 bases and J by 8 bases, with 8 bases between them. The study, taken as a whole, reports: Overall, approximately 150 TCR beta chains were annotated as cytomegalovirus-associated.

The method was immunoSEQ multiplex PCR; TCRdb's version includes in-frame clones alone and lacks a portion of them. Of roughly 200,000 clones in the sample, about 89% were seen once. Turning to this clone: Antigen: not known.

The chain recombines TRBV6-5 with TRBJ1-1; D is unresolved. The sample comprised PBMCs. This TCR derives from a man aged 25 to 40 in good health and CMV-seropositive. This CDR3 is CASSSMGEAFF. The CDR3 coding sequence is TGTGCCAGCAGTTCGATGGGGGAAGCTTTCTTT.